Detailed here is one T cell receptor (beta chain). Sequencing was performed with immunoSEQ multiplex PCR; in TCRdb, only in-frame clones are kept and a portion is missing. The sample includes 4,000 to 5,500 clones, 55% to 65% of them seen just once. The data were taken from a study of T cells in tumors after PD-1 blockade. The CDR3 contains 15 residues. Germline assignment: CDR1 SGDLS and CDR2 YYNGEE. V was cut by 4 bases and J by 4 bases, with 12 bases left in between. Tumor biopsies came from the same primary tumor site before and after PD-1 blockade. The sequencing here drew on tumor tissue, taken after anti-PD-1 treatment. The genes are TRBV9 and TRBJ2-6, with D possibly called TRBD1 or TRBD2 (6 bases each). This sequence was found in a human donor with basal cell carcinoma. The CDR3 here is CASSPGALGANVLTF. The CDR3 DNA sequence: TGTGCCAGCAGCCCGGGGGCTCTGGGGGCCAACGTCCTGACTTTC.